This paragraph covers one T cell receptor (beta chain) sequence. The table lists this clone with a count of one. The antigen this receptor binds is unknown. Base-call qualities are not available, and no considerably larger clone is one nucleotide away. The data were taken from a study of cytomegalovirus exposure and HLA in healthy donors (dated by TCRdb to 2016 to 2017). A note on the overall study: According to an earlier analysis of several hundred of the donors, 150 million to 200 million T cells yielded 120 million or so unique TCR beta sequences and approximately 280 Gb of sequence data. Around 320 gigabases of sequencing data and approximately 80 million unique TCR sequences were included in an early release covering 550 to 650 HLA-typed donors. Among the roughly 370 genotyped donors, around 81% belonged to the genetic ancestry cluster associated with self-reported Caucasian donors. The study aimed to test whether signatures of past pathogen exposure could be identified by cataloging public T cell receptors. The study profiled the T cell repertoires of 550 to 700 subjects by immunosequencing and related them to cytomegalovirus serostatus. A separate validation cohort of more than 100 different subjects was used in addition to the approximately 670-subject first cohort. To predict cytomegalovirus infection status, the study brought together high-throughput TCR immunosequencing, statistical association of individual TCRs with disease status, and machine learning. A later analysis re-examined previously published TCR beta repertoires from more than 650 donors and added high-resolution HLA genotyping to investigate patterns of TCR occurrence. Rather than drawing on any new phenotypic data, the later analysis identified candidate immune exposures from TCR beta sequences and the way those sequences occurred across donors. An earlier analysis of 587 of the donors used high-throughput TCR beta sequencing to judge whether each TCR beta V gene segment behaved as functional or pseudogenic. Donor age, sex, ethnicity and CMV serostatus were compiled together with the repertoire data. A later genetic analysis took genome-wide SNP genotypes for about 65% of the 666 donors and used that subset as a discovery cohort. Every discovery cohort repertoire had been produced on one sequencing platform. HLA typing covered class I and class II loci at four-digit resolution. The number of donors typed differed by locus, with about 629-630 for A, B, C, DRB1 and DQB1, around 500 for DQA1, over 600 for DPA1, and 400 to 490 for DPB1. Roughly 5 DR-DQ haplotypes were handled as single units for association and clustering, since linkage in the cohort was strong. Among roughly 400 genotyped donors of the cohort, an average of approximately 200,000 unique TCR beta nucleotide sequences was sequenced per donor, of which about 18% were non-productive.

Library preparation employed the immunoSEQ multiplex PCR assay. A mixture of 60 forward primers for TCR Vbeta segments and 13 reverse primers for TCR Jbeta segments was used in the multiplex PCR. A multiplex PCR assay on genomic DNA amplified the CDR3 region of rearranged TCR beta genes. The Illumina HiSeq System was used to sequence the amplified TCR beta libraries as 87-base-pair reads. The paper's processing steps were these. A later analysis tallied around 87 million unique TCR beta chains across the roughly 610 repertoires, and some 12 million of those chains were shared by two or more donors. Raw reads were error-corrected and collapsed into unique sequences with a nearest-neighbor algorithm that merged closely related sequences to remove PCR and sequencing errors. Alignment of CDR3 sequences to IMGT reference sequences was used to assign V, D and J gene segments. For a sequence to be retained, a match of at least six nucleotides was required to both a V gene segment and a J gene segment. A rearrangement was called productive if the CDR3 had no stop codons and remained in frame with V and J, and every other rearrangement was called non-productive. Following IMGT convention, CDR3 was defined as the stretch from the second conserved V-encoded cysteine to the conserved J-encoded phenylalanine. The earlier analysis of around 640 of the donors excluded sequences that lacked an unambiguous match to a single V gene segment. An earlier analysis of under 750 of the donors called V segments functional above 56.7% productive rearrangements and segregating when the between-donor standard deviation exceeded 5%. A statistical classification framework was built to diagnose cytomegalovirus status from the catalog of TCR beta chain sequences. In a later analysis, TCR nucleotide sequences were compared against IMGT/GENE-DB human TR gene sequences so that V and J genes could be assigned. In a later analysis, CDR3 sequences and most-parsimonious VDJ recombination scenarios were assigned using the TCRdist pipeline. In a later analysis, each TCR beta chain was defined by its CDR3 amino acid sequence together with its V-gene family, and reads lacking a unique V-gene family were excluded. A later analysis removed 450 to 600 highly shared, low-generation-probability nucleotide sequences to deal with suspected cross-contamination and a sequencing artifact. In a later analysis, a clonal expansion index was calculated for each public chain from normalized within-repertoire ranks of inferred template counts. In a later analysis, generation probabilities were computed using a VDJ recombination model fitted to out-of-frame rearrangements, and the results were checked against IGoR. In a later analysis, hypergeometric tests were used to score TCR-TCR, TCR-HLA and TCR-CMV co-occurrence, with a repertoire-size bias correction applied to TCR pairs. In a later analysis, false discovery rates were estimated by permuting HLA or CMV assignments 20 times. In a later analysis, co-occurring TCRs were grouped with DBSCAN, and TCRdist sequence similarity was added when clustering was performed within HLA-allele-positive subsets. Repertoires with fewer than 30,000 or more than 120,000 public chains were left out of co-occurrence clustering, as were four to six repertoires with anomalous nucleotide sharing. TCRdb carries this immuneACCESS record with in-frame sequences only. Its versions omit some clonotypes, under half of them owing to an unresolved V gene in the studies checked, with the rest unexplained. Clone size and V and J calls were adopted from that table, with D and trimming inferred from the DNA. The sample table holds fewer than 350,000 clones, of which approximately 90% were seen once. The top ten hold approximately 2.2% of the sample.

V is trimmed back by 5 bases and J by 6 bases, and the junction contains 15 bases that no gene match accounts for. Reading the germline V gene (reference sequence) gives CDR1 PRHDT and CDR2 FYEKMQ. The CDR3 sequence holds 16 residues, the cysteine and phenylalanine included. The only DNA kept is the CDR3, 48 bases in frame from the first base. On the study overall, not on this receptor specifically: A few of the identified cytomegalovirus-associated TCR beta chains were confirmed in vitro to be specific for cytomegalovirus antigens. It was suggested by the authors that the approach could potentially be generalized to other disease states and immunological phenotypes. A later analysis found that TCR association rates varied across HLA loci, with DRB1 alleles showing the most associated TCRs and HLA-C alleles the fewest. A total of 150 or so TCR beta chains were listed by the study as associated with cytomegalovirus. Because some donors lacked HLA typing at each locus, the association tests relied only on the typed subset. According to a later genetic analysis, donors in an Asian-associated ancestry cluster had fewer N-insertions in productive TCRs than the approximately 610-donor mean. Across donors, most TCR sequences were observed very rarely, whereas some public TCRs were present in many individuals. Linkage disequilibrium might explain the correlated functional status among segregating V segments, but an unknown experimental factor could not be ruled out. In a later analysis, 16,951 TCR beta sequences were associated with specific HLA alleles at a false discovery rate of 0.05. A further reported finding was that TCR beta sequences accurately predicted the HLA-A and HLA-B alleles for most subjects in the first cohort. The only immune exposure information available for the cohort was CMV serostatus. Some IMGT-functional V segments, including TRBV6-2 and TRBV6-3, could not be told apart with the 87-base-pair reads, so those segments were excluded. Assigning TCR associations to individual alleles was difficult when HLA alleles, especially DR and DQ, strongly co-occurred. In a later genetic analysis, a missense DCLRE1C variant was associated with V-gene and J-gene trimming of TCR beta chains, and the association was replicated in an independent cohort. Because counts were too low, roughly 17 rarely observed V segments, including chromosome 9 orphons, were left out of the earlier analysis of some 640 of the donors. This cohort had only TCR beta chains sequenced, and the lack of alpha or paired-chain data limited which features could be detected. In a later analysis, most CMV-associated TCR beta chains were found to appear HLA-restricted, with HLA associations seemingly driven largely by CMV exposure. The sequencing pipeline was judged likely to have produced a cluster of highly shared sequence variants as a technical artifact. Several of the top co-occurrence clusters appeared to be linked to parvovirus B19, influenza, CMV and Epstein-Barr virus, according to a later analysis. An earlier analysis of some 560 of the donors showed that most TCR beta V segments appeared in productive rearrangements either about 87% or about 30% of the time, which broadly matched IMGT annotations. A later analysis found that HLA-associated TCR beta chains were more clonally expanded and had lower generation probabilities than equally common non-associated chains. The presence/absence analyses assumed that sequencing depth was roughly uniform across donors, and that assumption may not be true. The classifier was reported to diagnose cytomegalovirus status with high specificity and sensitivity in both the original and validation cohorts.

In total, over 600 healthy bone marrow donors made up the cohort. Cohort members were all nominally healthy when sampled, although unrecorded immune exposures were likely present. The donor tested CMV seronegative, placing the donor among the roughly 400 seronegative members of the cohort. A peripheral blood sample was collected from each donor, and TCR beta sequencing was performed on peripheral blood mononuclear cells. Genomic DNA extraction from the blood cell samples was performed with the Qiagen DNeasy Blood Extraction Kit. The sequence links TRBV13 to TRBJ2-7, with 8 junctional bases fitting TRBD1. The clonotype comes from a woman aged 18-29 years in good health and CMV-seronegative. The sequencing input was PBMCs. For the CDR3, the sequence is CASSTLDRVVHPEQYF. The nucleotide sequence reads as follows: TGTGCCAGCAGCACATTGGACAGGGTCGTCCATCCCGAGCAGTACTTC.